The subject of this entry is one T cell receptor beta chain. The sample originates from a study of blood T cell repertoires in COVID-19. V trimming: 4 bases; J trimming: 0 bases; junction bases outside the gene matches: 8. This CDR3 is 18 amino acids long. CDR1 is SGHTS, CDR2 YDEGEE, per germline. The protocol was immunoSEQ multiplex PCR, while the TCRdb copy is restricted to in-frame clones and leaves out a portion. The repertoire holds approximately 340,000 clones, with about 87% as singletons. This TCR was recovered from a man between 25 and 39 years old with COVID-19, enrolled during active disease. The sequenced sample was peripheral blood. This sequence joins TRBV5-8 and TRBJ2-3; the match to TRBD2 covers 13 bases. The CDR3 nucleotides are TGTGCCAGCAGCCCCGGACTAGCGGGGGCCCTTAGCACAGATACGCAGTATTTT. This translates into CASSPGLAGALSTDTQYF. The full variable domain, with the rest looked up from reference TRBV5-8 and TRBJ2-3, is EAGVTQSPTHLIKTRGQQATLRCSPISGHTSVYWYQQALGLGLQFLLWYDEGEERNRGNFPPRFSGRQFPNYSSELNVNALELEDSALYLCASSPGLAGALSTDTQYFGPGTRLTVL.